Listed here are 24 T cell receptor beta chains from one sample, sequenced in a study of Ad26.COV2.S vaccination and SARS-CoV-2 variants (dated by TCRdb to about 2021). Library preparation was by the immunoSEQ multiplex PCR assay. TCRdb re-hosts the immuneACCESS table, in-frame sequences only. Its copies lack some clones; in the studies checked, an unresolved V gene accounts for under half of them, and the cause for the rest is not known. Here the sample has roughly 320,000 clones; 86% occur a single time. The ten largest clones add up to 1.5% to 2.5% of the sample. What the treatment or condition label conveys for this sample: some 20 received Ad26.COV2.S at low or high dose, single or two shots; 5 received placebo; per-sample allocation not given. For vaccine and placebo recipients, the sequenced repertoires came from samples collected on day 63 after the first injection. The input for sequencing was peripheral blood, taken in a trial of Ad26.COV2.S vaccine versus placebo. The source of these receptors is a person between 18 and 65 years old who received the Ad26.COV2.S COVID-19 vaccine or a placebo.

The CDR3 reads CASSRGQGVYGGYTF. The CDR3 DNA follows: TGTGCCAGCAGCCGAGGACAGGGGGTCTATGGCGGCTACACCTTC. The chain couples TRBV7-8 to TRBJ1-2; 10 positions agree with TRBD1. J gave up 8 bases and V 5 bases, and 11 bases lay outside the gene matches. In germline, CDR1 is SGHVS, CDR2 FQNEAQ. CDR3 length: 15 residues.

The chain is built from TRBV18 and TRBJ2-2, with D unresolved. This CDR3 region has 15 residues. CDR1 KGHSH and CDR2 LQKENI come from the germline V gene. V lost 7 bases and J lost 4, with 16 bases in between. The CDR3 bases are TGTGCCAGCTTCATCGATTTCCCGTCCACCGGGGAGCTGTTTTTT. It translates to CASFIDFPSTGELFF.

The V gene is TRBV3-1 (or the pseudogene TRBV3-2), the J gene TRBJ1-2, with D unclear. Germline CDR1 and CDR2: LGHDT and YNNKEL (reference sequence). The CDR3 is made up of 12 amino acids. The V end was cut by 6 bases, the J end by 1 base, with 6 bases between. CDR3 sequence (DNA): TGTGCCAGCAGTCTGAATAACTATGGCTACACCTTC. Amino acid sequence: CASSLNNYGYTF.

The table lists this clone with a count of one. The CDR3 sequence: CASSPLPSGGNNEQFF. CDR3 coding DNA: TGCGCCAGCAGCCCGTTGCCTAGCGGGGGAAATAATGAGCAGTTCTTC. The chain couples TRBV5-1 to TRBJ2-1, with 10 nucleotides matching TRBD2. Per the germline V gene, CDR1 is SGHRS and CDR2 is YFSETQ. V shed 4 bases and J 7 bases; nucleotides not matched to a gene: 11. The CDR3 runs to 16 residues.

This chain links TRBV30 with TRBJ1-3; 7 bases are a match to TRBD1. V lost 2 bases, J lost 0 bases, and 1 base stayed unmatched. CDR1 GTSNPN and CDR2 SVGIG come from the germline V gene (reference sequence). The CDR3 is 14 amino acids. The CDR3 nucleotides are TGTGCCTGGAGTCAGGGGGTCTCTGGAAACACCATATATTTT. Translating gives CAWSQGVSGNTIYF.

This sequence joins TRBV7-2 and TRBJ2-1; D unclear. V lost 5 bases to trimming and J lost 9 bases, with 14 bases between them. There are 13 residues in the CDR3. Per the germline V gene, CDR1 is SGHTA and CDR2 is FQGNSA. The CDR3 DNA is TGTGCCAGCAGCCGAGGTCAAATGTCTGAGCAGTTCTTC. This encodes CASSRGQMSEQFF.

The V call is TRBV27, the J call TRBJ2-7, with D possibly TRBD1 on 6 matching bases. V gave up 2 bases and J gave up 2 bases, with 13 bases separating them. Looked up from germline, CDR1 is MNHEY and CDR2 is SMNVEV (reference sequence). The CDR3 consists of 15 residues. CDR3 region: CASSLAGTPTYEQYF. DNA of the CDR3: TGTGCCAGCAGTTTAGCCGGGACACCTACCTACGAGCAGTACTTC.

In its sample, this clone was seen a few times. The rearrangement links TRBV18 to TRBJ2-7, with 10 bases identical to TRBD1. The CDR3 has 15 amino acids. Per germline, CDR1 KGHSH and CDR2 LQKENI. Trimming cost V 2 bases and J 2 bases; bases outside gene matches: 3. In DNA, the CDR3 is TGTGCCAGCTCACCATCGACAGGGGGCACCTACGAGCAGTACTTC. Its translation: CASSPSTGGTYEQYF.

J is TRBJ2-1 and V is TRBV19; TRBD2 matches 7 bases. CDR1 LNHDA and CDR2 SQIVND come from the germline V gene (reference sequence). The CDR3 has 14 residues. V lost 8 bases and J lost 1; bases outside the gene matches: 5. CDR3 protein: CASLRLASYNEQFF. Here the CDR3 DNA reads TGTGCCAGTTTAAGACTAGCTTCCTACAATGAGCAGTTCTTC.

This chain connects TRBV5-1 to TRBJ2-2, with D possibly TRBD2 on 6 matching bases. Deletions cut 7 bases from V and 7 bases from J, with 26 bases between. The CDR3 has 17 residues. Germline V gives CDR1 SGHRS, CDR2 YFSETQ. CDR3 loop: CASGTPSFTGGGGELFF. CDR3 bases: TGCGCCAGCGGGACTCCTTCTTTTACCGGGGGTGGCGGGGAGCTGTTTTTT.

This clone has a handful of counts. The chain recombines TRBV5-6 with TRBJ1-1; 7 bases fit TRBD1. The J segment lost 0 bases and the V segment lost 5 bases, leaving 10 bases of the junction unmatched. From germline, CDR1 is SGHDT and CDR2 YYEEEE. The CDR3 is 16 amino acids. CDR3 nucleotide sequence: TGTGCCAGCAGGGAAGGAGGGGGCGTCTTGAACACTGAAGCTTTCTTT. This gives the protein CASREGGGVLNTEAFF.

The genes are TRBV5-6 and TRBJ1-5, with 7 positions matching TRBD1. This CDR3 spans 16 amino acids. The germline V gene encodes CDR1 SGHDT and CDR2 YYEEEE. The V segment lost 5 bases and the J segment 7 bases; nucleotides outside the gene matches: 15. The CDR3 DNA is TGTGCCAGCAGTTTGACAGGGAAGGGCCCCCAGCAGCCCCAGCATTTT. It translates to CASSLTGKGPQQPQHF.

The chain employs TRBV21-1 and TRBJ2-4; the table assigns TRBD2, which was not confirmed against the DNA. TRBV21-1 is tagged as a pseudogene. The CDR3 totals 16 residues. CDR3 bases: TGTGCCAAGCCACCTGGGGAGGGAATAGGGGGAAACATTCAGTACTTC. Translated, it gives CAKPPGEGIGGNIQYF.

The chain recombines TRBV9 with TRBJ2-1; TRBD1 might be the D (5 bases). There are 16 residues in the CDR3. Per germline, CDR1 SGDLS and CDR2 YYNGEE. Trimming stripped 0 bases from V and 4 bases from J, with 14 bases between. This CDR3 reads CASSVEAGLTYNEQFF. The DNA of the CDR3 is TGTGCCAGCAGCGTAGAGGCAGGGCTCACGTACAATGAGCAGTTCTTC.

The chain recombines TRBV6-5 with TRBJ2-7, with 9 bases that match TRBD1. CDR3 length equals 14 residues. Per the germline V gene, CDR1 is MNHEY and CDR2 is SVGAGI. J lost 2 bases, V lost 5 bases, and 4 bases had no gene match. The CDR3 sequence: CASSRGQGAYEQYF. The CDR3 DNA sequence: TGTGCCAGCAGTCGGGGACAGGGTGCCTACGAGCAGTACTTC.

This chain joins TRBV7-2 and TRBJ2-4; the D gene is possibly TRBD2 (5 bases). Deletions cut 2 bases from V and 0 bases from J, with 11 bases between. CDR1 is SGHTA, CDR2 FQGNSA, per germline. CDR3 length: 16 amino acids. This chain's CDR3 is CASSLTGRLAKNIQYF. The DNA of the CDR3 is TGTGCCAGCAGCTTAACGGGGAGACTAGCCAAAAACATTCAGTACTTC.

This chain links TRBV5-1 with TRBJ2-5, with 7 bases matching TRBD2. CDR3 length: 14 residues. V lost 0 bases and J lost 5; bases outside the gene matches: 4. Germline V lookup: CDR1 SGHRS, CDR2 YFSETQ. In DNA form, the CDR3 reads TGCGCCAGCAGCTTGGCCGGGGGGAGGGAGACCCAGTACTTC. This codes for CASSLAGGRETQYF.

This clone showed up just once. Additional DNA sequences in this sample encode the identical CDR3. V gene TRBV11-3 combines with J gene TRBJ2-2; 7 bases map to TRBD2. V gave up 5 bases and J gave up 5 bases; unmatched junction bases: 2. The length of the CDR3 is 13 residues. In germline, CDR1 is SGHNT, CDR2 YENEEA. The CDR3 region is CASSPGGTGELFF. CDR3 DNA sequence: TGTGCCAGCAGCCCCGGGGGGACCGGGGAGCTGTTTTTT.

CDR3 region: CASSTLGSDTEAFF. In DNA, the CDR3 is TGTGCCAGCAGTACCCTCGGCAGCGATACTGAAGCTTTCTTT. The V gene is TRBV6-6, the J gene TRBJ1-1; D unclear. The CDR3 has 14 amino acids. Germline CDR1 is MNHNY and CDR2 is SVGAGI (reference sequence). Trimming took off 5 bases at V and 5 bases at J, with 15 bases between the two ends.

V and J are TRBV12-3 or TRBV12-4 and TRBJ1-1; D ambiguous. This CDR3 comprises 13 residues. V lost 5 bases and J lost 3, with 10 bases in between. CDR3 sequence: CASSPPGYTEAFF. The CDR3, as DNA: TGTGCCAGCAGTCCTCCGGGGTACACTGAAGCTTTCTTT.

The genes are TRBV11-2 and TRBJ1-2; D unresolved. CDR3 length equals 12 residues. Trimming shortened V by 5 bases and J by 3 bases, and 7 bases separated the two germline ends. Germline CDR1 and CDR2: SGHAT and FQNNGV. CDR3 residues: CASSLGYYGYTF. CDR3 in DNA: TGTGCCAGCAGCCTAGGATACTATGGCTACACCTTC.

The chain links TRBV11-2 to TRBJ2-5; TRBD1 matches at 8 bases. Germline CDR1 reads SGHAT; CDR2 reads FQNNGV. CDR3 length equals 14 residues. Trimming cost V 6 bases and J 6 bases; bases outside gene matches: 9. This CDR3 is CASRAIDRGQTQYF. The CDR3 DNA reads as TGTGCCAGCAGAGCGATCGACAGGGGCCAGACCCAGTACTTC.

The rearrangement joins TRBV2 to TRBJ2-2, with D possibly TRBD1 on 5 matching bases. CDR1 and CDR2 from the germline V gene are SNHLY and FYNNEI. This CDR3 has 13 amino acids. Trimming shortened V by 5 bases and J by 6 bases, and 10 bases separated the two germline ends. CDR3 sequence (DNA): TGTGCCAGCAGTCCCCAGGGATCCGGGGAGCTGTTTTTT. Protein sequence: CASSPQGSGELFF.

The chain recombines TRBV5-4 with TRBJ2-7, with 11 bases lining up with TRBD2. The germline CDR1 and CDR2 sequences are SGHNT and YYREEE (reference sequence). With V trimmed by 4 bases and J by 4 bases, 4 bases remained unmatched. This CDR3 spans 14 amino acids. CDR3 DNA: TGTGCCAGCAGCACGGGACTAGCGGATTACGAGCAGTACTTC. It translates to CASSTGLADYEQYF.